Listed below are T cell receptor beta chains from one sample, sequenced in a study of cytomegalovirus exposure and HLA in healthy donors. Libraries were prepared by immunoSEQ multiplex PCR; TCRdb keeps only in-frame clonotypes and omits some of them. The repertoire holds roughly 240,000 clones, with 70% to 90% as singletons. Sequenced sample: PBMCs. The source of these receptors is a girl aged 2 to 9 in good health and CMV-seronegative. CDR3s include the opening cysteine and the closing phenylalanine or tryptophan. The D gene is left open where the match is weak. Rows may omit the clone size; those that give it use once, few, many or a size class.

TRBJ2-3 TRBV7-9 . . CASSLAGGTDTQYF TGTGCCAGCAGCTTAGCAGGGGGCACAGATACGCAGTATTTT
TRBJ1-5 TRBV5-3 . . CARSQVNQPQHF TGTGCCAGAAGCCAGGTTAATCAGCCCCAGCATTTT
TRBJ2-3 TRBV20-1 . . CSARSADTQYF TGCAGTGCTAGGTCAGCAGATACGCAGTATTTT
TRBJ2-2 TRBV6-5 . . CASSYGGAGTGELFF TGTGCCAGCAGTTACGGGGGGGCGGGCACCGGGGAGCTGTTTTTT
TRBJ1-1 TRBV9 . . CASEPTDSHTEAFF TGTGCCAGCGAGCCGACAGACTCACACACTGAAGCTTTCTTT
TRBJ2-5 TRBV15 . TRBD2 CATSRGRAGGPETQYF TGTGCCACCAGCAGAGGTCGAGCGGGAGGGCCGGAGACCCAGTACTTC
TRBJ1-2 TRBV5-4 . . CASSHNYGYTF TGTGCCAGCAGTCATAACTATGGCTACACCTTC
TRBJ2-7 TRBV15 . . CATRKTEPSGEQYF TGTGCCACCAGAAAGACAGAGCCTTCTGGGGAGCAGTACTTC
TRBJ1-1 TRBV4-1 few . CASSHISGAEAFF TGCGCCAGCAGCCATATCTCGGGGGCTGAAGCTTTCTTT
TRBJ2-3 TRBV11-2 once TRBD2 CASSMGGERLDTQYF TGTGCCAGCAGCATGGGAGGGGAGCGTCTAGATACGCAGTATTTT
TRBJ2-7 TRBV7-2 . TRBD2 CASSLGGGYEQYF TGTGCCAGCAGCTTGGGCGGGGGCTACGAGCAGTACTTC
TRBJ2-5 TRBV6-5 . . CASSYAKTQYF TGTGCCAGCAGTTACGCTAAAACCCAGTACTTC
TRBJ2-3 TRBV30 . TRBD2 CAWAAGVGTDTQYF TGTGCCTGGGCGGCGGGAGTCGGCACAGATACGCAGTATTTT
TRBJ1-3 TRBV6-5 . TRBD1 CASSQGQRNTIYF TGTGCCAGCAGCCAGGGACAGCGAAACACCATATATTTT
TRBJ1-6 TRBV11-2 . . CASSLLQGLSNSPLHF TGTGCCAGCAGCTTACTCCAGGGTTTATCGAATTCACCCCTCCACTTT
TRBJ2-7 TRBV11-2 . . CASSYTRDLHEQYF TGTGCCAGCAGCTACACCAGGGACTTACACGAGCAGTACTTC
TRBJ2-7 TRBV27 . TRBD1 CASSLGRGTYEQYF TGTGCCAGCAGTTTAGGCAGGGGGACATACGAGCAGTACTTC
TRBJ2-1 TRBV19 . TRBD2 CASSIEASGGSSYNEQFF TGTGCCAGTAGTATTGAGGCTAGCGGGGGGAGCTCCTACAATGAGCAGTTCTTC
TRBJ2-2 TRBV4-1 few TRBD2 CASREGRLAGVTGELFF TGCGCCAGCAGAGAGGGGAGACTAGCGGGAGTCACCGGGGAGCTGTTTTTT
TRBJ2-7 TRBV4-2 . . CASSQGGAGSHEQYF TGTGCCAGCAGCCAGGGGGGGGCAGGGTCCCACGAGCAGTACTTC
TRBJ1-1 TRBV10-3 . . CATGHANTEAFF TGTGCCACGGGACATGCGAACACTGAAGCTTTCTTT
TRBJ1-4 TRBV6-1 . . CASSRAGGEKLFF TGTGCCAGCAGTAGGGCTGGGGGGGAAAAACTGTTTTTT
TRBJ1-2 TRBV2 once . CASSSALGYTF TGTGCCAGCAGTTCTGCGTTAGGCTACACCTTC